This TCR beta chain was identified during a study of OX40 agonist ivuxolimab in advanced cancers. Study-level findings and limits: Also showing low normalized T-cell clonal expansion were some of the nonresponders.

On this clone itself: Its antigen is not identified.

The V end lost 9 bases, the J end lost 0 bases, and 9 bases lay between the germline ends. This CDR3 contains 13 residues. Germline CDR1 and CDR2: MNHNS and SASEGT. This table comes from immunoSEQ multiplex PCR, and its TCRdb copy is limited to in-frame clones, with some not included. The profile shows 55,000 to 85,000 clones, 85% to 90% of them singletons. The V gene is TRBV6-1, the J gene TRBJ1-5; the D is unclear. The receptor comes from an adult with an advanced solid tumor such as melanoma, head and neck, liver or kidney cancer. The sample in question was CD4+ or CD8+ T cells sorted from blood, obtained in a trial of the OX40 agonist ivuxolimab. This chain's CDR3 is CASSAYSNQPQHF. The DNA of the CDR3 is TGTGCCAGTTCAGCTTATAGCAATCAGCCCCAGCATTTT.